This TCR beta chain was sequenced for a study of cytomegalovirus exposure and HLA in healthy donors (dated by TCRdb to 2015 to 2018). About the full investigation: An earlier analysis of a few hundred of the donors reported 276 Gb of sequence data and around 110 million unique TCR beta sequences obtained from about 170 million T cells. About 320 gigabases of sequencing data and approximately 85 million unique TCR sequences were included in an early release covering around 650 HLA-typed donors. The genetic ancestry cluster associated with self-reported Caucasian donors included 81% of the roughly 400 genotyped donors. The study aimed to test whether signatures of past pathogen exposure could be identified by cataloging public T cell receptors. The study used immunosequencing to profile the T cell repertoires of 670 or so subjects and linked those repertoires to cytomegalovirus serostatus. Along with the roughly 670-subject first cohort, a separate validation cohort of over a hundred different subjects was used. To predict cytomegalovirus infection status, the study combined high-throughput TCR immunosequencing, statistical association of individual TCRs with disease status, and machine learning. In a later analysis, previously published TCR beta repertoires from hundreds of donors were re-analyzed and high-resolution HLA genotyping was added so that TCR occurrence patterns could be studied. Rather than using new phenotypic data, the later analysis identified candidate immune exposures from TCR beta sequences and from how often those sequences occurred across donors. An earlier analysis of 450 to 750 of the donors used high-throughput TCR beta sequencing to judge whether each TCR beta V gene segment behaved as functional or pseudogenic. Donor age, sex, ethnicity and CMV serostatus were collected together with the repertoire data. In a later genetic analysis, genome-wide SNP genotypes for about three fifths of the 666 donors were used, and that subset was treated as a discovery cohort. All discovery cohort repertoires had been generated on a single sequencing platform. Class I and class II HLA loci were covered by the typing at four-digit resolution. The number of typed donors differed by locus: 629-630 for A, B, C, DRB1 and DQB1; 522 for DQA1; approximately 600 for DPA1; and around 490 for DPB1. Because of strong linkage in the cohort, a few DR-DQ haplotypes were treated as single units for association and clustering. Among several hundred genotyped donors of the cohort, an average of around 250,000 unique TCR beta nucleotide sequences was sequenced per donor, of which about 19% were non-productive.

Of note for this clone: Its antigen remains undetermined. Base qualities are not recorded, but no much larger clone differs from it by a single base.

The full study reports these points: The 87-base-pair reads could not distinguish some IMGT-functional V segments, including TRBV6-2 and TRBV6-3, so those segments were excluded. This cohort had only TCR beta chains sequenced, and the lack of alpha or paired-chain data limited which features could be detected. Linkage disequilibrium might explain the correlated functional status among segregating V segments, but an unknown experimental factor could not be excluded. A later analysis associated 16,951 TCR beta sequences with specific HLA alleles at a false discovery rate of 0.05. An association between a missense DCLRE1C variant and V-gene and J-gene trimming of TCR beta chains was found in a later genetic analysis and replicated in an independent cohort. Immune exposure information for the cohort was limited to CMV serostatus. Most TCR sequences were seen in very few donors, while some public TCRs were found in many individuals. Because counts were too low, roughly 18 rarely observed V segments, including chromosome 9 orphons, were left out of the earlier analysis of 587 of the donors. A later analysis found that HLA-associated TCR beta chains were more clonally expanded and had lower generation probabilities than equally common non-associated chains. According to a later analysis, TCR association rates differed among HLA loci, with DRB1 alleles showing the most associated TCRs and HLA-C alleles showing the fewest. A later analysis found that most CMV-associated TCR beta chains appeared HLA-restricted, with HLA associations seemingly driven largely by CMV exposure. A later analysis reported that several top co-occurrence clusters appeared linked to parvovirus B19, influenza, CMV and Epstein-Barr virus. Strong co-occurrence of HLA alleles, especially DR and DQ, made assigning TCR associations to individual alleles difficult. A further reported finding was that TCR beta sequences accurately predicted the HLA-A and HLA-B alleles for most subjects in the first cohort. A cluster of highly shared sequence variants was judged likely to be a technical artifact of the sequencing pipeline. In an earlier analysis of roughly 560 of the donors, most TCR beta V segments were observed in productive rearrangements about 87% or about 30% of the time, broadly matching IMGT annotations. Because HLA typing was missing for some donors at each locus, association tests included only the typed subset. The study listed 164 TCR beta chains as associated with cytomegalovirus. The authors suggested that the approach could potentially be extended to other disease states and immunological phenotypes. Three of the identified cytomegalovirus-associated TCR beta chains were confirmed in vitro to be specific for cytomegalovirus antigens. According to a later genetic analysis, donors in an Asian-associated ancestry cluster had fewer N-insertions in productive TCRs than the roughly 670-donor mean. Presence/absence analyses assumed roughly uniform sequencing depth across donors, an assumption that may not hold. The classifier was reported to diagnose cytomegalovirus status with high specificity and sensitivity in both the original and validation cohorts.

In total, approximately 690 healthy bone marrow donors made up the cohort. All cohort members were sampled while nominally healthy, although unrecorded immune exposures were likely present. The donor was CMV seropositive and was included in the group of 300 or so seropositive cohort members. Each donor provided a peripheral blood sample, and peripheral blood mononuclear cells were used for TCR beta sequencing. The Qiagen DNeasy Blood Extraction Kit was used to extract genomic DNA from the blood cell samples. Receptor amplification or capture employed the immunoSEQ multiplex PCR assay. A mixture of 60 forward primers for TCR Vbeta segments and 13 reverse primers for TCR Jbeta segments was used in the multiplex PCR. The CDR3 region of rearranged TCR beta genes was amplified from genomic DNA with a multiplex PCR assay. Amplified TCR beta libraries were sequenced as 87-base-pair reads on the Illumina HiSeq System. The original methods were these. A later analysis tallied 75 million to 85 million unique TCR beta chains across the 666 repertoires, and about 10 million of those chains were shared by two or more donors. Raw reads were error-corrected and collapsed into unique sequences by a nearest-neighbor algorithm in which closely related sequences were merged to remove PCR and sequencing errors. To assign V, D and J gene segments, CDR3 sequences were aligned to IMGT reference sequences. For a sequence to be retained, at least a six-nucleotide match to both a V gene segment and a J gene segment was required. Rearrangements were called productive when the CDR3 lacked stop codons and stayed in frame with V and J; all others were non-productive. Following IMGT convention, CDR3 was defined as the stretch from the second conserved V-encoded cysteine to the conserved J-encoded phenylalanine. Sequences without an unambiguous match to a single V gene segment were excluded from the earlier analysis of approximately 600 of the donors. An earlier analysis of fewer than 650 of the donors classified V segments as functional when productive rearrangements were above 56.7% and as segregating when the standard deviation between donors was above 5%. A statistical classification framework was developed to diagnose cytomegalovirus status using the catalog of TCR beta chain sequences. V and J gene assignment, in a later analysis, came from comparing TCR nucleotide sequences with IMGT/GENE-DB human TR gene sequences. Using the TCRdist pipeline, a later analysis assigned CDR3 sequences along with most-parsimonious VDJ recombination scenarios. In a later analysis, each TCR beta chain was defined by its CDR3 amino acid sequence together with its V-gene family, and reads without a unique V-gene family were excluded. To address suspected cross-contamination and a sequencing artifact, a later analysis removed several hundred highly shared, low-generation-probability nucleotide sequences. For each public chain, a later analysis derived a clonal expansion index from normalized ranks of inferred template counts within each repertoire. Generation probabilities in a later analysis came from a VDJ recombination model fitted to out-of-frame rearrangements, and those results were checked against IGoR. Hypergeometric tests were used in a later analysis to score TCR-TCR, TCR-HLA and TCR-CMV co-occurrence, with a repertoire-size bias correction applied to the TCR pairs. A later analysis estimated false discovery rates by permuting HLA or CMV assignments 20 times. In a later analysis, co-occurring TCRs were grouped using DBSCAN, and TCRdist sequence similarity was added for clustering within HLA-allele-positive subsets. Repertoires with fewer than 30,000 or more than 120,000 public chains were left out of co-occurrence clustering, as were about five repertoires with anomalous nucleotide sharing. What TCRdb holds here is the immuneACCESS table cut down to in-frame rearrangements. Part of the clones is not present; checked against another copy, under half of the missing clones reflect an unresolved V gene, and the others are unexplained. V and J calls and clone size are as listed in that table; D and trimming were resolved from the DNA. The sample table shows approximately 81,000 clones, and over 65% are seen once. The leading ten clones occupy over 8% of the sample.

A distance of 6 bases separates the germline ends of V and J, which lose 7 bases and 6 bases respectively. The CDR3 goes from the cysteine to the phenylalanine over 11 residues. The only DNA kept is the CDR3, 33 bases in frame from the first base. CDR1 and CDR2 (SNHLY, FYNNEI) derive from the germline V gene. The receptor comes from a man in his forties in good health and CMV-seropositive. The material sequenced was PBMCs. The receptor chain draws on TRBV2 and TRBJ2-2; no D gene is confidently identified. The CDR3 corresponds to CASIESGELFF. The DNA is TGTGCCAGCATAGAGTCCGGGGAGCTGTTTTTT.